The present TCR beta chain was sequenced within a study of neurological immune-mediated disorders. TCRdb re-derived calls from the 5' RACE reads in MiXCR, one entry per CDR3 protein. The data hold 20,000 to 30,000 distinct CDR3 sequences, with less than 2.5% observed a single time. In its sample, this clonotype was seen many times. The germline V gene encodes CDR1 DFQATT and CDR2 SNEGSKA (reference sequence). This CDR3 has 16 amino acids. V lost 3 bases, J lost 7 bases, and 21 bases lay in between. This sequence joins TRBV20-1 and TRBJ1-4, with D perhaps matching TRBD1 (5 bases). The receptor's source is a woman aged 45-60 years with multiple sclerosis. The sequenced material came from PBMCs. In nucleotides, the CDR3 is TGCAGTGCTAGCGGTCTGGGGCGCGGGACGGGTGAAAAACTGTTTTTT. It is translated as CSASGLGRGTGEKLFF.